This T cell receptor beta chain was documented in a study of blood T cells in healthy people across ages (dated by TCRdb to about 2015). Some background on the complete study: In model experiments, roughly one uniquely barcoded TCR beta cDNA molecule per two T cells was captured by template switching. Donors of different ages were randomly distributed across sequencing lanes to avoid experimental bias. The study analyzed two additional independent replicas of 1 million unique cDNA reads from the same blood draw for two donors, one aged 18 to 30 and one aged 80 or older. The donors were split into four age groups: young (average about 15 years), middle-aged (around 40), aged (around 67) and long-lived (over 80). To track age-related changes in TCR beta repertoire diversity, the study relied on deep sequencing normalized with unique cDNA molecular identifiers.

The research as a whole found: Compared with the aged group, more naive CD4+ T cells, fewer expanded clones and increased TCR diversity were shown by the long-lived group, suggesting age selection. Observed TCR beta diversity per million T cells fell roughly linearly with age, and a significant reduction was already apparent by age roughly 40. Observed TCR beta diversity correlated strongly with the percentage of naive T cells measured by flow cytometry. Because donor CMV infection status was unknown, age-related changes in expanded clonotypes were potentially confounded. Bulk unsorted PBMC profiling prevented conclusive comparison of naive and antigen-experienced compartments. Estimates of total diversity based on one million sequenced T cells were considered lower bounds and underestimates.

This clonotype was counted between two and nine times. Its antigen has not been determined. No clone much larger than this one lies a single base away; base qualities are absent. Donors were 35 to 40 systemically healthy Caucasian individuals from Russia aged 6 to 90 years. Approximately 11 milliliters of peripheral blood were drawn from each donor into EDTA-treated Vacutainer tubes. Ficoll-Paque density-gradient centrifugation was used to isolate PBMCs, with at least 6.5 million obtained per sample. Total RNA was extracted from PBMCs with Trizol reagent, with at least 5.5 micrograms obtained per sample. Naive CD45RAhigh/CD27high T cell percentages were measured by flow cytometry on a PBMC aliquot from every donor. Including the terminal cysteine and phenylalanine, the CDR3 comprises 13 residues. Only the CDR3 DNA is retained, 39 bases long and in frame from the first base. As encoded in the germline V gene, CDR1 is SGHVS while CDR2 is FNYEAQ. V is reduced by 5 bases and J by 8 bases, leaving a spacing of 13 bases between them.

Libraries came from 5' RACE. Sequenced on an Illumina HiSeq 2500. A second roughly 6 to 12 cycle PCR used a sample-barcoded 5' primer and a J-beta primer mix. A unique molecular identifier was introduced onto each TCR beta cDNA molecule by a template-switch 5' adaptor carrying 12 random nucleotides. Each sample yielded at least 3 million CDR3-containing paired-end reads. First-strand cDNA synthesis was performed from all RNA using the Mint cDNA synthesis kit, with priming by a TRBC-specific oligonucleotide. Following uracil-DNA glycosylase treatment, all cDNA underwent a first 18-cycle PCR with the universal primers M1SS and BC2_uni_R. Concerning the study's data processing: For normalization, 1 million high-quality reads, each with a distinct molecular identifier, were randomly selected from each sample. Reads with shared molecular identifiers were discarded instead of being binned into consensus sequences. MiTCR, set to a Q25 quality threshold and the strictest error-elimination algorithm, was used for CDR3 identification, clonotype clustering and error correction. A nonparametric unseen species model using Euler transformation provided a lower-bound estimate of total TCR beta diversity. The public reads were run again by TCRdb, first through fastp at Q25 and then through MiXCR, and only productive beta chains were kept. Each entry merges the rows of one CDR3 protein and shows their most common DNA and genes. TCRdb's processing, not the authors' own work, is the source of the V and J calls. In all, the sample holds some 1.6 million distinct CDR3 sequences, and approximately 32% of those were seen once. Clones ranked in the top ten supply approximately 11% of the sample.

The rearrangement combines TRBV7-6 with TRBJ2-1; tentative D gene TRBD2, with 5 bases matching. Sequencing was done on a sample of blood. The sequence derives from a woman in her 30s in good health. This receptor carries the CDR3 CASSPGNSDEQFF. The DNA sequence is TGTGCCAGCAGCCCGGGAAATAGCGATGAGCAGTTCTTC.